This T cell receptor (beta chain) was found in a study of T-cell memory formation after mild COVID-19. TCRdb re-analysed the 5' RACE reads in MiXCR, keeping a single row per CDR3 protein. The table lists more than 400,000 distinct CDR3 sequences, around a sixth of them singletons. The CDR3 runs to 15 residues. Germline trimming cut 2 bases from V and 6 bases from J; bases unmatched to any gene: 8. Germline assignment: CDR1 KGHSH and CDR2 LQKENI. In this sample, this clonotype turned up many times. Sequencing was performed on PBMCs or a T cell subset sorted from them (not recorded which). The source is an adult woman who had mild COVID-19 (a few samples of this study predate the infection). Cell type and time point are not known. V and J are TRBV18 and TRBJ1-2; 8 nucleotides agree with TRBD1. CDR3 sequence: CASSPNPTGGHGYTF. DNA of the CDR3: TGTGCCAGCTCACCAAACCCAACAGGGGGGCATGGCTACACCTTC.